These T cell receptor beta chains were read from a single sample in a study of blood T cell repertoires in COVID-19. Profiled with immunoSEQ multiplex PCR; TCRdb holds only in-frame clones, not every one. The sample includes roughly 59,000 clones, around 79% of them seen just once. The sequenced material came from peripheral blood. Source of these receptors: a human donor in a cohort sampled during active COVID-19. Each CDR3 is given with its conserved first and last residue. D genes are given only for firm matches. Clone size is given for some rows only: seen once, a few or many times, or a class if the clone is expanded.

>TRBV9|TRBJ2-2|-|-
TGTGCCAGCAGCGTAGGGCAGAACACCGGGGAGCTGTTTTTT
CASSVGQNTGELFF
>TRBV5-3|TRBJ2-3|-|TRBD2
TGTGCCAGAAGCCAAGGGACTAGCGACACAGATACGCAGTATTTT
CARSQGTSDTDTQYF
>TRBV27|TRBJ1-5|-|-
TGTGCCAGCAAAACGGGGGGTCAGCCCCAGCATTTT
CASKTGGQPQHF
>TRBV27|TRBJ2-3|-|TRBD2
TGTGCCAGCAGTTTAAGCGGGGGGGGAACTAGCACAGATACGCAGTATTTT
CASSLSGGGTSTDTQYF
>TRBV19|TRBJ2-7|once|TRBD2
TGTGCCAGTAGTGCCCGGACTAGCGGGTACTACGAGCAGTACTTC
CASSARTSGYYEQYF
>TRBV7-2|TRBJ2-2|-|TRBD1
TGTGCCAGCAGCCTCCGGACAGGGATGGGCACCGGGGAGCTGTTTTTT
CASSLRTGMGTGELFF
>TRBV5-1|TRBJ1-2|-|-
TGCGCCAGCAGCTTGGATCAGGGGTATGGCTACACCTTC
CASSLDQGYGYTF
>TRBV4-3|TRBJ1-5|-|TRBD1
TGCGCCAGCAGACAGGGGGTCGGGAGCAATCAGCCCCAGCATTTT
CASRQGVGSNQPQHF
>TRBV7-9|TRBJ2-7|-|TRBD2
TGTGCCAGCAGCCCGGGGGGGTCCTCCTACGAGCAGTACTTC
CASSPGGSSYEQYF
>TRBV5-4|TRBJ1-1|once|-
TGTGCCAGCAGCGAAGCTTCGACACGAAAGAACACTGAAGCTTTCTTT
CASSEASTRKNTEAFF
>TRBV3-1/TRBV3-2|TRBJ2-1|-|TRBD2
TGTGCCAGCAGCTGGCTGAGCGGGAGGGCCCACAATGAGCAGTTCTTC
CASSWLSGRAHNEQFF
>TRBV7-3|TRBJ1-2|many|-
TGTGCCAGCAGCTTACAACAGGGACTAGGCTACACCTTC
CASSLQQGLGYTF
>TRBV5-5|TRBJ1-2|-|-
TGTGCCAGCAGCTTGGCGGTACAGGCTGCTAACTATGGCTACACCTTC
CASSLAVQAANYGYTF